The 21 T cell receptor beta chains reported below all come from one sample, sequenced in a study of cytomegalovirus exposure and HLA in healthy donors. The PCR employed 60 Vbeta primers together with 13 Jbeta primers. Sequencing used immunoSEQ multiplex PCR; TCRdb keeps in-frame clones, though not all of them. The sample lists roughly 110,000 clones; roughly 71% were seen once. Sequencing used PBMCs. The receptors originated from a man aged 18 to 30 in good health and CMV-seropositive.

This clone has just one count. The chain combines TRBV6-5 with TRBJ1-6; D is unclear. CDR3 length equals 14 residues. Germline CDR1 MNHEY, CDR2 SVGAGI. Trimming shortened V by 4 bases and J by 7 bases, and 11 bases separated the two germline ends. CDR3 in amino acids: CASSLSGWNSPLHF. The CDR3 DNA is TGTGCCAGCAGTTTGTCAGGTTGGAATTCACCCCTCCACTTT.

With regard to this clone: Other DNA sequences in the same sample also yield this CDR3. V and J are TRBV28 and TRBJ1-2, with 7 nucleotides matching TRBD1. After removal of 5 bases from V and 7 bases from J, the junction contained 7 bases not matched to a gene. Germline V CDR1 and CDR2: MDHEN, SYDVKM. CDR3 length equals 13 residues. The CDR3 DNA is TGTGCCAGCAGTCGACAGGGTACCGGTGGCTACACCTTC. Protein sequence: CASSRQGTGGYTF.

This clone has just one count. The chain recombines TRBV18 with TRBJ1-1; TRBD1 might be the D (5 bases). Per germline, CDR1 KGHSH and CDR2 LQKENI. The CDR3 has 13 residues. V gave up 6 bases and J gave up 1 base, with 9 bases separating them. CDR3 region: CASSAGPNTEAFF. CDR3 coding DNA: TGTGCCAGCTCTGCGGGACCGAACACTGAAGCTTTCTTT.

The chain links TRBV29-1 to TRBJ2-3; 8 nucleotides align to TRBD2. With 6 bases clipped from V and 6 bases from J, the junction kept 11 bases outside the gene matches. Per the germline V gene, CDR1 is SQVTM and CDR2 is ANQGSEA. The CDR3 consists of 14 residues. CDR3 amino acids: CSVAGGGPGDTQYF. For the CDR3, the DNA is TGCAGCGTCGCCGGGGGGGGCCCAGGGGATACGCAGTATTTT.

This clone occurred a few times. The gene calls are TRBV6-1 and TRBJ1-5; D is ambiguous. The CDR3 covers 11 residues. The V end lost 6 bases, the J end lost 6 bases, and 6 bases lay between the germline ends. CDR1 MNHNS and CDR2 SASEGT come from the germline V gene. For the CDR3, the DNA is TGTGCCAGCAGCGGGAGTCAGCCCCAGCATTTT. It translates to CASSGSQPQHF.

The CDR3 here is CASRLAGSYEQYF. The CDR3 nucleotides read TGTGCCAGCAGACTAGCGGGGAGCTACGAGCAGTACTTC. The rearrangement links TRBV2 to TRBJ2-7; 10 nucleotides align to TRBD2. V was clipped by 6 bases and J by 3 bases; unmatched bases: 2. CDR1 and CDR2 (germline): SNHLY, FYNNEI. The CDR3 loop spans 13 amino acids.

Concerning this clone: A junction end diverges from the germline sequence, so it may reflect a read error. The chain uses TRBV6-1 and TRBJ2-1, with TRBD2 identical over 8 bases. CDR3 size: 13 residues. CDR1 is MNHNS and CDR2 is SASEGT in the germline V gene. The CDR3 DNA follows: TGTGCCAGCAGTGAAAATGCAAGGGCTAGCGGGCTCTTC. It translates to CASSENARASGLF.

The V gene is TRBV19, the J gene TRBJ2-5, with 8 bases identical to TRBD1. After removal of 6 bases from V and 4 bases from J, the junction contained 7 bases not matched to a gene. The CDR3 consists of 14 residues. Germline V gives CDR1 LNHDA, CDR2 SQIVND (reference sequence). The CDR3 DNA follows: TGTGCCAGTAGCCGGACAGGGAAGTCAGAGACCCAGTACTTC. Translating gives CASSRTGKSETQYF.

The rearrangement uses TRBV18 and TRBJ1-1; D remains unclear. The germline V gene has CDR1 KGHSH and CDR2 LQKENI. Trimming cost V 3 bases and J 6 bases, with 20 bases left between them. The CDR3 loop spans 16 amino acids. The CDR3 DNA sequence: TGTGCCAGCTCACCGGGCAACATGTTAATGAAGTCTGAAGCTTTCTTT. Translating it yields CASSPGNMLMKSEAFF.

V and J are TRBV6-5 and TRBJ2-5, with D tentatively TRBD1 (5 bases). The J call may be incorrect, as the DNA end agrees better with TRBJ2-7. There are 14 residues in the CDR3. CDR1 is MNHEY and CDR2 is SVGAGI in the germline V gene. The CDR3 loop reads CASSSGLGSYEQYF. As DNA, the CDR3 is TGTGCCAGCAGTTCAGGGTTGGGATCCTACGAGCAGTACTTC.

V usage is TRBV2 and J usage is TRBJ1-4, with D possibly TRBD1 on 6 matching bases. V shed 9 bases and J shed 3 bases, with 14 bases lying between them. CDR3 length equals 14 residues. From germline, CDR1 is SNHLY and CDR2 FYNNEI. CDR3 DNA: TGTGCCAGTAAGGACAGCACTCCTAATGAAAAACTGTTTTTT. Translating it yields CASKDSTPNEKLFF. The full variable domain, completed using reference TRBV2 and TRBJ1-4, is EPEVTQTPSHQVTQMGQEVILRCVPISNHLYFYWYRQILGQKVEFLVSFYNNEISEKSEIFDDQFSVERPDGSNFTLKIRSTKLEDSAMYFCASKDSTPNEKLFFGSGTQLSVL.

The V gene is TRBV28, the J gene TRBJ2-7; 9 nucleotides match TRBD1. The CDR3 has 15 amino acids. V lost 6 bases and J lost 6; bases outside the gene matches: 12. The germline V gene encodes CDR1 MDHEN and CDR2 SYDVKM. The chain's CDR3 is CASSPDRDRDSEQYV. The CDR3, as DNA: TGTGCCAGCAGCCCCGATAGGGACAGGGATTCCGAGCAGTACGTC.

This chain uses TRBV19 with TRBJ2-7; TRBD2 is a possible D gene (5 bases). Germline V CDR1 and CDR2: LNHDA, SQIVND (reference sequence). The CDR3 totals 11 residues. V was pared by 7 bases and J by 4 bases, with 8 bases between. The CDR3 reads CASIGDYEQYF. CDR3 nucleotide sequence: TGTGCCAGTATCGGGGATTACGAGCAGTACTTC.

V usage is TRBV11-2 and J usage is TRBJ1-2; 8 bases agree with TRBD1. Germline V gene sequence: CDR1 SGHAT, CDR2 FQNNGV. The CDR3 covers 14 residues. The trim removed 2 bases at V and 2 bases at J, leaving 1 base unmatched. In DNA, the CDR3 is TGTGCCAGCAGCTTATGGACAGGGAACTATGGCTACACCTTC. Translated: CASSLWTGNYGYTF.

This clone was seen only a few times. This sequence joins TRBV11-1 and TRBJ1-2, with 9 positions matching TRBD1. The V and J ends lost 3 bases and 7 bases, in that order; junction bases with no gene match: 6. This CDR3 comprises 14 residues. Germline values: CDR1 SGHAT, CDR2 FQDESV (reference sequence). CDR3 sequence reads: CASSLGQGRSGYTF. The DNA for the CDR3 is TGTGCCAGCAGCTTGGGACAGGGAAGGAGTGGCTACACCTTC.

This clone was observed a handful of times. The rearrangement joins TRBV6-4 to TRBJ1-6; the D is unclear. The CDR3 sequence is 14 residues long. Germline V gene data show CDR1 as MRHNA and CDR2 as SNTAGT. Trimming stripped 9 bases from V and 10 bases from J, with 19 bases between. CDR3 sequence: CASSREGNASPLHF. Written as DNA, the CDR3 is TGTGCCAGTTCCCGGGAGGGTAACGCCTCACCCCTCCACTTT.

CDR3 nucleotides: TGTGCCAGCAGCCAGAGGGCTAGCGGGGGGGCTGGCGAGCAGTACTTC. Translating gives CASSQRASGGAGEQYF. This rearrangement joins TRBV7-2 to TRBJ2-7; 12 bases agree with TRBD2. CDR1 and CDR2 from the germline V gene are SGHTA and FQGNSA. Losses at the gene ends were 5 bases for V and 6 bases for J; bases not matched to a gene: 11. The CDR3 loop spans 16 amino acids. The complete variable domain, with remaining parts taken from reference TRBV7-2 and TRBJ2-7, reads GAGVSQSPSNKVTEKGKDVELRCDPISGHTALYWYRQSLGQGLEFLIYFQGNSAPDKSGLPSDRFSAERTGGSVSTLTIQRTQQEDSAVYLCASSQRASGGAGEQYFGPGTRLTVT.

The chain carries TRBV7-6 and TRBJ1-5; no clear D gene. This CDR3 comprises 16 residues. From germline, CDR1 is SGHVS and CDR2 FNYEAQ. V was shortened by 1 base and J by 0 bases, with 10 bases between the two germline ends. The CDR3 coding sequence is TGTGCCAGCAGCTTAGGGTTCCGGGGTAGCAATCAGCCCCAGCATTTT. It specifies CASSLGFRGSNQPQHF.

This chain joins TRBV2 and TRBJ2-2; no definite D call. The CDR3 consists of 12 residues. Trimming pared 6 bases from V and 2 bases from J, leaving 4 bases between. Germline CDR1 reads SNHLY; CDR2 reads FYNNEI. The CDR3 sequence: CASRTNTGELFF. CDR3 sequence (DNA): TGTGCCAGCAGGACAAACACCGGGGAGCTGTTTTTT.

The chain couples TRBV9 to TRBJ1-5; D possibly corresponds to TRBD1 (6 bases). Looked up from germline, CDR1 is SGDLS and CDR2 is YYNGEE. V dropped 0 bases and J dropped 3 bases, with 10 bases sitting between them. The CDR3 length is 15 residues. Written as DNA, the CDR3 is TGTGCCAGCAGCGTAGTTAGGGACAACAATCAGCCCCAGCATTTT. It is translated as CASSVVRDNNQPQHF. Full variable domain (rest looked up from reference TRBV9 and TRBJ1-5): DSGVTQTPKHLITATGQRVTLRCSPRSGDLSVYWYQQSLDQGLQFLIQYYNGEERAKGNILERFSAQQFPDLHSELNLSSLELGDSALYFCASSVVRDNNQPQHFGDGTRLSIL.

This chain links TRBV11-2 with TRBJ2-2, with 7 bases that match TRBD2. V shed 3 bases, J shed 1 base, and the junction held 5 bases outside the gene matches. Looked up from germline, CDR1 is SGHAT and CDR2 is FQNNGV. CDR3 length equals 16 residues. The CDR3 sequence: CASSFTGGKNTGELFF. CDR3 coding DNA: TGTGCCAGCAGCTTTACCGGGGGGAAGAACACCGGGGAGCTGTTTTTT.